Given below is one TCR beta chain in context. Cohort 3 recovered donors had two negative PCRs, clearance, or symptom resolution. This CDR3 has 14 residues. CDR1 is LNHDA and CDR2 is SQIVND in the germline V gene (reference sequence). Between the trimmed V and J ends, which lost 3 bases and 3 bases, there was a span of 11 bases. Sequenced by immunoSEQ multiplex PCR; TCRdb stores in-frame clones only, minus some. The data contain around 190,000 clones, 88% of them seen just once; the ten biggest clones take up roughly 10%. The record originates from a study of blood T cell repertoires in COVID-19. Looking at the study overall: Specimens from acute and convalescent COVID-19 originated in the United States, Italy and Spain. Sources were T cells, B-cell-depleted T cells, or PBMCs; the material itself was cDNA or gDNA.

This sequence originates from a woman younger than 35 who had recovered from COVID-19. The gene calls are TRBV19 and TRBJ1-1; D might be TRBD1 (5 bases). The sequenced material came from PBMCs or T cells enriched from blood (not recorded which). The CDR3 loop is CASSIYSGDTEAFF. The CDR3 DNA sequence: TGTGCCAGTAGTATCTATTCGGGGGACACTGAAGCTTTCTTT.